A selection of T cell receptor beta chains follows, all from one sample in a study of STAT5B mutations in CD4+ large granular lymphocyte leukemia. The table came from immunoSEQ multiplex PCR; TCRdb's copy has only in-frame clones and leaves some out. Of 45,000 to 50,000 clones in the sample, roughly 80% were seen once. The sample comprised CD4+ T cells from blood buffy coats. The receptors derive from a human donor in good health. Each CDR3 is given with its conserved first and last residue. Fields, in order: D gene, V gene, J gene, clone size, CDR3 protein, CDR3 DNA. The D gene is left open where the match is weak. The size field is filled for only some rows; it gives once, few, many or a size class.

d_call: .; v_call: TRBV6-5; j_call: TRBJ1-2; clone_size: .; cdr3_aa: CASSYLGSSGGYGYTF; cdr3_nt: TGTGCCAGCAGCTACCTCGGTAGTTCTGGGGGATATGGCTACACCTTC
d_call: TRBD2; v_call: TRBV5-4; j_call: TRBJ2-7; clone_size: .; cdr3_aa: CASSSSSGGSYEQYF; cdr3_nt: TGTGCCAGCAGTTCCTCTAGCGGGGGGTCCTACGAGCAGTACTTC
d_call: .; v_call: TRBV7-2; j_call: TRBJ2-3; clone_size: .; cdr3_aa: CASSPYPSRGYF; cdr3_nt: TGTGCCAGCAGCCCGTACCCATCTCGAGGATATTTT
d_call: .; v_call: TRBV29-1; j_call: TRBJ2-1; clone_size: .; cdr3_aa: CSVDLGGNEQFF; cdr3_nt: TGCAGCGTTGATTTAGGGGGGAATGAGCAGTTCTTC
d_call: .; v_call: TRBV6-4; j_call: TRBJ1-5; clone_size: .; cdr3_aa: CASSASLHF; cdr3_nt: TGTGCCAGCAGCGCCAGCCTGCATTTT
d_call: .; v_call: TRBV20-1; j_call: TRBJ2-5; clone_size: .; cdr3_aa: CSAGGTAKQYF; cdr3_nt: TGCAGTGCCGGGGGGACAGCAAAGCAGTACTTC
d_call: .; v_call: TRBV28; j_call: TRBJ1-3; clone_size: once; cdr3_aa: CASSVTRSGNTIYF; cdr3_nt: TGTGCCAGCAGTGTAACAAGGTCTGGAAACACCATATATTTT
d_call: TRBD1; v_call: TRBV5-1; j_call: TRBJ1-2; clone_size: few; cdr3_aa: CASSLVTGGINYGYTF; cdr3_nt: TGCGCCAGCAGCTTGGTGACAGGGGGGATTAACTATGGCTACACCTTC
d_call: .; v_call: TRBV20-1; j_call: TRBJ1-2; clone_size: .; cdr3_aa: CSAREDYGYTF; cdr3_nt: TGCAGTGCTAGAGAGGACTATGGCTACACCTTC
d_call: .; v_call: TRBV18; j_call: TRBJ1-5; clone_size: .; cdr3_aa: CASSPLAGVNQPQHF; cdr3_nt: TGTGCCAGCTCACCATTGGCAGGGGTCAATCAGCCCCAGCATTTT
d_call: .; v_call: TRBV6-5; j_call: TRBJ2-7; clone_size: few; cdr3_aa: CASSYSGSGYEQYF; cdr3_nt: TGTGCCAGCAGTTACTCGGGCAGCGGCTACGAGCAGTACTTC
d_call: .; v_call: TRBV18; j_call: TRBJ2-7; clone_size: .; cdr3_aa: CASSPRGEANYEQYF; cdr3_nt: TGTGCCAGCTCACCCCGAGGGGAGGCCAACTACGAGCAGTACTTC
d_call: TRBD1; v_call: TRBV12-5; j_call: TRBJ2-7; clone_size: .; cdr3_aa: CASGWRQGSHEQYF; cdr3_nt: TGTGCTAGTGGTTGGAGACAGGGGTCCCACGAGCAGTACTTC
d_call: .; v_call: TRBV19; j_call: TRBJ2-7; clone_size: .; cdr3_aa: CASSIERGSSYEQYF; cdr3_nt: TGTGCCAGTAGTATAGAAAGGGGTTCCAGCTACGAGCAGTACTTC
d_call: .; v_call: TRBV10-1; j_call: TRBJ2-3; clone_size: .; cdr3_aa: CASSGWQIGDTQYF; cdr3_nt: TGCGCCAGCAGTGGATGGCAAATAGGGGATACGCAGTATTTT
d_call: TRBD1; v_call: TRBV11-2; j_call: TRBJ1-1; clone_size: .; cdr3_aa: CASSLVAGGNTEAFF; cdr3_nt: TGTGCCAGCAGCTTAGTTGCAGGGGGCAACACTGAAGCTTTCTTT
d_call: TRBD1; v_call: TRBV19; j_call: TRBJ2-7; clone_size: few; cdr3_aa: CASKPGQGLYEQYF; cdr3_nt: TGTGCCAGTAAGCCGGGACAGGGACTCTACGAGCAGTACTTC
d_call: TRBD1; v_call: TRBV7-9; j_call: TRBJ2-1; clone_size: .; cdr3_aa: CASSPPPGGASYNEQFF; cdr3_nt: TGTGCCAGCAGCCCACCTCCAGGGGGCGCTTCCTACAATGAGCAGTTCTTC
d_call: TRBD1; v_call: TRBV4-1; j_call: TRBJ1-4; clone_size: .; cdr3_aa: CASRKPGQGATNEKLFF; cdr3_nt: TGCGCCAGCAGGAAACCAGGACAGGGGGCAACTAATGAAAAACTGTTTTTT
d_call: .; v_call: TRBV14; j_call: TRBJ1-1; clone_size: .; cdr3_aa: CASSPIGGGNTEAFF; cdr3_nt: TGTGCCAGCAGCCCGATCGGGGGGGGGAACACTGAAGCTTTCTTT
d_call: TRBD1; v_call: TRBV6-5; j_call: TRBJ1-1; clone_size: .; cdr3_aa: CASSPRDRGLIEAFF; cdr3_nt: TGTGCCAGCAGCCCCCGGGACAGGGGGCTCATTGAAGCTTTCTTT
d_call: .; v_call: TRBV7-9; j_call: TRBJ2-3; clone_size: .; cdr3_aa: CASRAGVSTDTQYF; cdr3_nt: TGTGCCAGCAGGGCAGGGGTAAGCACAGATACGCAGTATTTT
d_call: TRBD1; v_call: TRBV30; j_call: TRBJ1-3; clone_size: .; cdr3_aa: CAWNEDRGNTIYF; cdr3_nt: TGTGCCTGGAACGAGGACAGGGGAAACACCATATATTTT
d_call: .; v_call: TRBV18; j_call: TRBJ2-7; clone_size: .; cdr3_aa: CASSPQTPRSGRYEQYF; cdr3_nt: TGTGCCAGCTCACCACAAACTCCCCGGAGCGGACGATACGAGCAGTACTTC
d_call: .; v_call: TRBV21-1; j_call: TRBJ1-1; clone_size: .; cdr3_aa: CASCKKGHPKVAFF; cdr3_nt: TGTGCCAGCTGTAAGAAGGGGCACCCGAAGGTGGCTTTCTTT
d_call: TRBD1; v_call: TRBV5-1; j_call: TRBJ2-5; clone_size: .; cdr3_aa: CASRLVPRGQDQETQYF; cdr3_nt: TGCGCCAGCAGGTTGGTCCCCCGAGGACAGGATCAAGAGACCCAGTACTTC
d_call: .; v_call: TRBV29-1; j_call: TRBJ2-5; clone_size: .; cdr3_aa: CSDRVGETQYF; cdr3_nt: TGCAGCGACAGGGTCGGGGAGACCCAGTACTTC
d_call: .; v_call: TRBV5-4; j_call: TRBJ1-4; clone_size: .; cdr3_aa: CASSFAGANEKLFF; cdr3_nt: TGTGCCAGCAGCTTTGCCGGGGCTAATGAAAAACTGTTTTTT
d_call: .; v_call: TRBV19; j_call: TRBJ2-7; clone_size: .; cdr3_aa: CASSMRGRYEQYF; cdr3_nt: TGTGCCAGTAGTATGAGGGGTAGGTACGAGCAGTACTTC
d_call: TRBD1; v_call: TRBV6-1; j_call: TRBJ1-1; clone_size: .; cdr3_aa: CASKKDRYTEAFF; cdr3_nt: TGTGCCAGCAAAAAGGACAGGTACACTGAAGCTTTCTTT
d_call: .; v_call: TRBV9; j_call: TRBJ2-2; clone_size: once; cdr3_aa: CASSVAATNTGELFF; cdr3_nt: TGTGCCAGCAGCGTGGCAGCTACGAACACCGGGGAGCTGTTTTTT
d_call: .; v_call: TRBV5-1; j_call: TRBJ2-7; clone_size: .; cdr3_aa: CASSSDSRASYEQYF; cdr3_nt: TGCGCCAGCAGCAGCGACAGCCGGGCCTCCTACGAGCAGTACTTC
d_call: TRBD1; v_call: TRBV2; j_call: TRBJ1-1; clone_size: .; cdr3_aa: CASSDYGTDTEAFF; cdr3_nt: TGTGCCAGCAGTGATTACGGGACAGACACTGAAGCTTTCTTT
d_call: TRBD1; v_call: TRBV29-1; j_call: TRBJ2-3; clone_size: .; cdr3_aa: CSADRAPSTDTQYF; cdr3_nt: TGCAGCGCGGACAGGGCGCCTAGCACAGATACGCAGTATTTT
d_call: TRBD2; v_call: TRBV5-1; j_call: TRBJ2-7; clone_size: .; cdr3_aa: CASSLAGGVYEQYF; cdr3_nt: TGCGCCAGCAGCTTGGCGGGGGGAGTCTACGAGCAGTACTTC
d_call: .; v_call: TRBV6-1; j_call: TRBJ1-6; clone_size: .; cdr3_aa: CASSLYQDSPLHF; cdr3_nt: TGTGCCAGCAGTCTATATCAGGATTCACCCCTCCACTTT
d_call: .; v_call: TRBV28; j_call: TRBJ1-2; clone_size: .; cdr3_aa: CASISGQASYGYTF; cdr3_nt: TGTGCCAGCATCTCAGGGCAGGCCAGCTATGGCTACACCTTC
d_call: .; v_call: TRBV6-1; j_call: TRBJ2-4; clone_size: few; cdr3_aa: CASSADRAVYSF; cdr3_nt: TGTGCCAGCAGTGCGGACCGAGCGGTCTACTCCTTC
d_call: TRBD2; v_call: TRBV2; j_call: TRBJ2-3; clone_size: .; cdr3_aa: CASKPGLGTDTQYF; cdr3_nt: TGTGCCAGCAAGCCGGGACTAGGCACAGATACGCAGTATTTT
d_call: .; v_call: TRBV6-5; j_call: TRBJ1-4; clone_size: .; cdr3_aa: CASSLNRMAEKLFF; cdr3_nt: TGTGCCAGCAGTCTCAACAGGATGGCTGAAAAACTGTTTTTT
d_call: TRBD1; v_call: TRBV19; j_call: TRBJ1-1; clone_size: .; cdr3_aa: CASGGQSMNTEAFF; cdr3_nt: TGTGCCAGTGGGGGACAGTCGATGAACACTGAAGCTTTCTTT
d_call: .; v_call: TRBV6-1; j_call: TRBJ1-1; clone_size: .; cdr3_aa: CASSEALRGPEAFF; cdr3_nt: TGTGCCAGCAGTGAAGCGCTTCGAGGGCCTGAAGCTTTCTTT
d_call: .; v_call: TRBV6-7; j_call: TRBJ2-2; clone_size: .; cdr3_aa: CATPPETKNTGELFF; cdr3_nt: TGTGCCACCCCCCCAGAGACCAAGAACACCGGGGAGCTGTTTTTT
d_call: TRBD2; v_call: TRBV10-3; j_call: TRBJ2-7; clone_size: .; cdr3_aa: CAIGPRLAGGATYEQYF; cdr3_nt: TGTGCCATCGGCCCGAGACTAGCGGGGGGAGCAACCTACGAGCAGTACTTC
d_call: .; v_call: TRBV5-1; j_call: TRBJ2-7; clone_size: once; cdr3_aa: CASSLASSQGSYEQYF; cdr3_nt: TGCGCCAGCAGCTTGGCCTCGTCTCAGGGTTCCTACGAGCAGTACTTC
d_call: .; v_call: TRBV30; j_call: TRBJ1-1; clone_size: .; cdr3_aa: CAWSVTVIMGEAFF; cdr3_nt: TGTGCCTGGAGTGTAACGGTTATTATGGGTGAAGCTTTCTTT
d_call: .; v_call: TRBV19; j_call: TRBJ1-6; clone_size: .; cdr3_aa: CASSPTQASSYNSPLHF; cdr3_nt: TGTGCCAGTAGTCCCACCCAGGCGAGCTCCTATAATTCACCCCTCCACTTT
d_call: .; v_call: TRBV9; j_call: TRBJ1-2; clone_size: few; cdr3_aa: CASSVETTGPYGYTF; cdr3_nt: TGTGCCAGCAGCGTAGAGACCACAGGGCCCTATGGCTACACCTTC